The present TCR beta chain was sequenced within a study of blood T cell repertoires in COVID-19. Clones were sequenced by immunoSEQ multiplex PCR, and TCRdb holds only the in-frame ones, with some missing. This sample yields thousands of clones, of which about four fifths are seen a single time; about 30% belongs to the top ten. The sequenced material came from peripheral blood. This receptor was taken from a human donor in a cohort sampled during active COVID-19.

CDR3 protein: CASSFGGRKNIQYF. The CDR3 bases are TGTGCCAGCAGTTTCGGTGGGCGCAAAAACATTCAGTACTTC. The V and J genes are TRBV28 and TRBJ2-4; D unclear. Per germline, CDR1 MDHEN and CDR2 SYDVKM. Trimming pared 3 bases from V and 3 bases from J, leaving 9 bases between. This CDR3 comprises 14 residues.